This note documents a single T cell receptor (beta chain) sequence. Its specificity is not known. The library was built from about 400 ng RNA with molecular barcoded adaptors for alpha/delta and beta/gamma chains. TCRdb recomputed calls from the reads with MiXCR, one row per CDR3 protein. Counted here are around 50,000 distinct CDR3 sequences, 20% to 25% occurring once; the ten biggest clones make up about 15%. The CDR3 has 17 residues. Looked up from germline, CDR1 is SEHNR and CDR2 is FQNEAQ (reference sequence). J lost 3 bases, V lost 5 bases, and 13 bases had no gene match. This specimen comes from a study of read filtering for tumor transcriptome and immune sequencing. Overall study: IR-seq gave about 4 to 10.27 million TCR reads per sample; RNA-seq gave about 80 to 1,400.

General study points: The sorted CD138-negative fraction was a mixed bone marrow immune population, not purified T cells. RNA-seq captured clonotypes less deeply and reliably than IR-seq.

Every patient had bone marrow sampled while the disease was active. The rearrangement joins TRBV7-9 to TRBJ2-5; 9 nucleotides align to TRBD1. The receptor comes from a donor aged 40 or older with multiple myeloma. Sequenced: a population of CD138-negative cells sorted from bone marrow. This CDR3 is CASSRDLGQGGKETQYF. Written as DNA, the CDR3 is TGTGCCAGCAGCCGGGATCTGGGACAGGGAGGTAAAGAGACCCAGTACTTC.